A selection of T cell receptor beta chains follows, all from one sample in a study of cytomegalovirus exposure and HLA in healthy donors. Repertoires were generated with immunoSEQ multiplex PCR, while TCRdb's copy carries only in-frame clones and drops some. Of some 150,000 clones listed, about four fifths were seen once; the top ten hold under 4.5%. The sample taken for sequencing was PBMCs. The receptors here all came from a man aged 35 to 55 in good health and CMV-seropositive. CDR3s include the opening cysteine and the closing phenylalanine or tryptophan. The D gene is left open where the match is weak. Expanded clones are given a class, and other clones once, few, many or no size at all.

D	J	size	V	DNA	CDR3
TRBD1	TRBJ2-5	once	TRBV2	TGTGCCATCACCCCGGGACAGGGACGCAAGCAGTACTTC	CAITPGQGRKQYF
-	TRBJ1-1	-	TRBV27	TGTGCCAGCAGGATTCAGGAGGACACTGAAGCTTTCTTT	CASRIQEDTEAFF
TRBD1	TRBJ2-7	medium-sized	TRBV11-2	TGTGCCAGCAGGCCGACAGGGGAAGGGTACGAGCAGTACTTC	CASRPTGEGYEQYF
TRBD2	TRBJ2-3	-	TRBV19	TGTGCCAGTAGTACCGGACTAGCGGGAGGCACAGATACGCAGTATTTT	CASSTGLAGGTDTQYF
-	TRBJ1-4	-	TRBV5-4	TGTGCCAGCAGCTTTGACCGGGAGGGAAAACTGTTTTTT	CASSFDREGKLFF
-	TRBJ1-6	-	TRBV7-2	TGTGCCAGCAGCTTAGTGTTGTCAGGGTGGAATAATTCACCCCTCCACTTT	CASSLVLSGWNNSPLHF
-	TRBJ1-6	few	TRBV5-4	TGTGCCAGCAGCTTGGCCACAACCAATAATTCACCCCTCCACTTT	CASSLATTNNSPLHF
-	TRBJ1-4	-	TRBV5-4	TGTGCCAGCAGCTCTACTACTAATAATGAAAAACTGTTTTTT	CASSSTTNNEKLFF
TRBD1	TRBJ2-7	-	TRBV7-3	TGTGCCAGCAGCCCAGGGGTGCCGGGACAGCTCCACGAGCAGTACTTC	CASSPGVPGQLHEQYF
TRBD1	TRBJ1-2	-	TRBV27	TGTGCCAGCAGTTTACGGACAGGGGGCTATGGCTACACCTTC	CASSLRTGGYGYTF
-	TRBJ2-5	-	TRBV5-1	TGCGCCAGCAGCTTGTTTAGTCTAGGGGAAGAGACCCAGTACTTC	CASSLFSLGEETQYF
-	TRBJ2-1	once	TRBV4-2	TGTGCCAGCAGCCAAGATGGGCTAGCGTTTGAGCAGTTCTTC	CASSQDGLAFEQFF
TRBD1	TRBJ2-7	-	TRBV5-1	TGCGCCAGCAGCTCCGGACAGGGTGTGTTTGAGCAGTACTTC	CASSSGQGVFEQYF
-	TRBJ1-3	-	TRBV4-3	TGCGCCAGCAGCCGGGCAGGTGGAAACACCATATATTTT	CASSRAGGNTIYF
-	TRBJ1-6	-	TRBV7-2	TGTGCCAGCAGCTCCCCACAGGGTGGCCCCTATAATTCACCCCTCCACTTT	CASSSPQGGPYNSPLHF
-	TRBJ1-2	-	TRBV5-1	TGCGCCGGCAGACAGGAGCCAAACTATGGCTACACCTTC	CAGRQEPNYGYTF
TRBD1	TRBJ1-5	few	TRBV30	TGTGCCTGGAGTTTGGGACAGGGCGATCAGCCCCAGCATTTT	CAWSLGQGDQPQHF
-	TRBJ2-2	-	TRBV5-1	TGCGCCAGCAGCTTGGTGGACGGAGGATCTTACACCGGGGAGCTGTTTTTT	CASSLVDGGSYTGELFF
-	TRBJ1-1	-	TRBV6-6	TGTGCCAGCAACCTTTACACCCCCGGGGGCACTGAAGCTTTCTTT	CASNLYTPGGTEAFF
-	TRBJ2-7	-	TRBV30	TGTGCCTGGGGTGATAGTCTAAGAGCCTACGAGCAGTACTTC	CAWGDSLRAYEQYF
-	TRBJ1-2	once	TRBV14	TGTGCCAGCAGCAAACAGAGTGCTAACTATGGCTACACCTTC	CASSKQSANYGYTF
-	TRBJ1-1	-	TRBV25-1	TGTGCCAGCAGTGGCCCCAATTGGGGCCCACTGAACACTGAAGCTTTCTTT	CASSGPNWGPLNTEAFF
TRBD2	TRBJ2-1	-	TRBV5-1	TGCGCCAGCAGCTGGATGACCTTTTCGAGCGGGAGTTCGTACAATGAGCAGTTCTTC	CASSWMTFSSGSSYNEQFF
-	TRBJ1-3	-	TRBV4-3	TGCGCCAGCAGCCAAGATAGGGGTAGCTCTGGAAACACCATATATTTT	CASSQDRGSSGNTIYF
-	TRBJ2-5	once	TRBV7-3	TGTGCCAGCAGCTTTTATTCGGGGACCCAGTACTTC	CASSFYSGTQYF
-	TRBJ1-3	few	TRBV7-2	TGTGCCAGCAGCAAAGAGCACTTCTCTGGAAACACCATATATTTT	CASSKEHFSGNTIYF
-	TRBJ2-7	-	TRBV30	TGTGCCTGGAGCGACAATTCCTACGAGCAGTACTTC	CAWSDNSYEQYF
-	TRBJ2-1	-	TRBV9	TGTGCCAGCAGCAATATCGAGGGCGGGTGGGGGGATGAGCAGTTCTTC	CASSNIEGGWGDEQFF
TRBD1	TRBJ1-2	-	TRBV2	TGTGCCAGCAGGGGACAGGACGAGGGCTACACCTTC	CASRGQDEGYTF
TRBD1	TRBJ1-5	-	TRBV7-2	TGTGCCAGCAGCCCCAGACAGGGCGCTCAGCCCCAGCATTTT	CASSPRQGAQPQHF